One sample yielded the 8 T cell receptor beta chains listed below, sequenced in a study of T cells after yellow fever vaccination. MiXCR, run by TCRdb on the 5' RACE reads, gives a single entry per CDR3 protein. The profile covers 300,000 to 450,000 distinct CDR3 sequences, with 6% to 8% appearing a single time and 15% taken by the ten largest. The starting material was PBMCs, obtained 5 days after the yellow fever booster vaccination. These receptors came from a man aged 30 to 39 who received the YFV17D yellow fever vaccine.

The chain uses TRBV14 and TRBJ2-1, with D perhaps matching TRBD2 (5 bases). Trimming took 7 bases from V and 8 from J, leaving 21 bases between them. Germline V gene sequence: CDR1 SGHDN, CDR2 FVKESK. The CDR3 consists of 15 residues. The DNA of the CDR3 is TGTGCCAGCAATTTCTCTCGGGGTCGTATCTATGAGCAGTTCTTC. Protein: CASNFSRGRIYEQFF.

This clonotype appeared a few times. The chain uses TRBV12-3 or TRBV12-4 and TRBJ1-5; D is perhaps TRBD1 (6 bases). There are 15 residues in the CDR3. V lost 5 bases, J lost 0 bases, and 11 bases lay in between. The CDR3 here is CASSAGQDSNQPQHF. For the CDR3, the DNA is TGTGCCAGCAGTGCGGGACAAGATAGCAATCAGCCCCAGCATTTT.

J is TRBJ2-1 and V is TRBV29-1; D could derive from TRBD1 or TRBD2 (5 bases each). The CDR3 has 15 amino acids. Germline lookup yields CDR1 SQVTM and CDR2 ANQGSEA. With 1 base removed from V and 8 bases from J, the gap between germline ends came to 18 bases. CDR3 in DNA: TGCAGCGTTGAAGCCCCGAGCGAGGGGTGGGATGAGCAGTTCTTC. It encodes CSVEAPSEGWDEQFF.

This clonotype was counted between two and nine times. The chain links TRBV29-1 to TRBJ2-7, with a tentative D call TRBD1 (6 bases). CDR3 length: 13 amino acids. CDR1 is SQVTM, CDR2 ANQGSEA, per germline. Trimming left V 7 bases short and J 3 bases short, with 16 bases between. CDR3 in amino acids: CSARGGEYYEQYF. CDR3 DNA: TGCAGCGCCCGAGGGGGAGAATACTACGAGCAGTACTTC.

This clonotype appeared a few times. The chain joins TRBV29-1 to TRBJ2-1, with D tentatively TRBD1 (5 bases). This CDR3 contains 14 residues. V lost 1 base and J 5 bases, leaving 12 bases between the germline ends. Germline values: CDR1 SQVTM, CDR2 ANQGSEA. CDR3 nucleotides: TGCAGCGTTGAAGGGTTGGGGCTCGACAATGAGCAGTTCTTC. Translation: CSVEGLGLDNEQFF.

At least ten counts were recorded for this clonotype. J is TRBJ1-2 and V is TRBV29-1, with a possible D match to TRBD1 (5 bases). Germline values: CDR1 SQVTM, CDR2 ANQGSEA. This CDR3 is 12 amino acids long. The germline V and J ends were trimmed by 7 bases and 5 bases, with 14 bases remaining between them. The CDR3 loop is CSAKTEGYGYTF. CDR3 in DNA: TGCAGCGCAAAGACAGAGGGTTATGGCTACACCTTC.

There are many counts of this clonotype. The CDR3 sequence is CASSSTGTGTTGQFF. DNA for the CDR3: TGTGCCAGCAGCTCAACCGGGACGGGGACGACCGGGCAGTTCTTC. The chain employs TRBV7-9 and TRBJ2-1; D assignment may be TRBD1 or TRBD2 (5 bases each). Trimming left V 4 bases short and J 12 bases short, with 22 bases between. The CDR3 has 15 amino acids. Germline V gives CDR1 SEHNR, CDR2 FQNEAQ (reference sequence).

This chain uses TRBV20-1 with TRBJ2-7; 8 bases map to TRBD2. Germline values: CDR1 DFQATT, CDR2 SNEGSKA (reference sequence). CDR3 size: 15 residues. V shed 6 bases and J 5 bases; nucleotides not matched to a gene: 15. CDR3 sequence: CSATGRAGRVDEQYF. CDR3 DNA sequence: TGCAGTGCAACCGGGCGAGCCGGGAGGGTGGACGAGCAGTACTTC.